This T cell receptor beta chain was recorded in a study of blood T cell repertoires in COVID-19. Sequencing used immunoSEQ multiplex PCR; TCRdb keeps in-frame clones, though not all of them. This table holds around 290,000 clones, around 88% found once. The sequence was collected from a woman in her sixties or seventies with COVID-19, enrolled during active disease. The sample taken for sequencing was peripheral blood.

DNA for the CDR3: TGCGCCAGCAGCTTGAGCGGGGGGGACTACGAGCAGTACTTC. This encodes CASSLSGGDYEQYF. The chain links TRBV5-1 to TRBJ2-7; 10 nucleotides agree with TRBD2. Looked up from germline, CDR1 is SGHRS and CDR2 is YFSETQ. Trimming removed 1 base from V and 3 bases from J; junction bases left unmatched: 1. The CDR3 contains 14 residues.